The 23 T cell receptor beta chains reported below all come from one sample, sequenced in a study of molecular identifiers for immune sequencing clone quantification. TCRdb itself ran the PCR reads through MiXCR, one entry per CDR3 protein. The sample comprises about 500,000 distinct CDR3 sequences, about 25% of which are singletons, and just over 0.75% rests with the top ten. The material sequenced was naive CD8+ T cells from blood, with Jurkat cell RNA spiked in. As for subset: FACS-sorted CD8+CD4-CCR7+CD45RA+ naive T cells. These receptors were taken from a human donor in good health. Some libraries in this study had Jurkat cell RNA spiked in.

The chain employs TRBV27 and TRBJ2-2; unclear D gene. The CDR3 totals 17 residues. Germline-derived CDR1 and CDR2 are MNHEY and SMNVEV (reference sequence). The V gene lost 1 base and the J gene lost 0 bases, with 12 bases spanning the gap. Written as DNA, the CDR3 is TGTGCCAGCAGTTTATTGGTCCCGCAACCGAACACCGGGGAGCTGTTTTTT. It translates to CASSLLVPQPNTGELFF.

This clonotype was observed a handful of times. J is TRBJ1-2 and V is TRBV20-1; D is ambiguous. The CDR3 extends over 15 amino acids. V dropped 5 bases and J dropped 0 bases, with 16 bases sitting between them. Germline V gene lookup returns CDR1 DFQATT and CDR2 SNEGSKA (reference sequence). CDR3 in amino acids: CSADTPGKANYGYTF. CDR3 coding DNA: TGCAGTGCTGACACCCCCGGGAAAGCTAACTATGGCTACACCTTC.

Notes on this clonotype: A much larger clone sits a single nucleotide away, making a read error possible. This chain connects TRBV4-3 to TRBJ1-1; D perhaps matches TRBD1 (5 bases). Germline V lookup: CDR1 LGHNA, CDR2 YSLEER. The CDR3 length is 16 residues. The CDR3 sequence is CASSGVQSAGSTGAFF. As DNA, the CDR3 is TGCGCCAGCTCGGGGGTCCAAAGTGCTGGGAGCACTGGAGCTTTCTTT.

In this sample, this clonotype turned up many times. The chain carries TRBV9 and TRBJ2-3; TRBD2 agrees at 10 bases. The germline gives CDR1 SGDLS, CDR2 YYNGEE. Trimming cost V 4 bases and J 2 bases; bases outside gene matches: 4. The CDR3 consists of 15 residues. For the CDR3, the DNA is TGTGCCAGCAGCCCAGGGACTAGCGCCACAGATACGCAGTATTTT. It yields the protein CASSPGTSATDTQYF.

This clonotype was counted only a few times. The rearrangement joins TRBV30 to TRBJ2-2, with D possibly being TRBD2 (5 bases). The CDR3 covers 15 residues. From germline, CDR1 is GTSNPN and CDR2 SVGIG (reference sequence). V gave up 0 bases and J gave up 7 bases, with 15 bases separating them. CDR3 coding DNA: TGTGCCTGGAGTGTAATATCGGCCGAGGGCGGGGAGCTGTTTTTT. Amino acids: CAWSVISAEGGELFF.

A few counts support this clonotype. V usage is TRBV27 and J usage is TRBJ2-7; D remains unclear. Germline CDR1 MNHEY, CDR2 SMNVEV (reference sequence). This CDR3 has 16 residues. The V end lost 4 bases, the J end lost 4 bases, and 20 bases lay between the germline ends. The chain's CDR3 is CASSSSFLAGTYEQYF. The CDR3 DNA reads as TGTGCCAGCAGTTCCTCCTTTTTGGCCGGCACATACGAGCAGTACTTC.

This clonotype was recorded only once. A much larger clone differs from this one at a single base, so this may be a read error. This chain uses TRBV5-6 with TRBJ1-1, with D uncertain. The CDR3 contains 15 residues. Germline values: CDR1 SGHDT, CDR2 YYEEEE. V dropped 0 bases and J dropped 4 bases, with 13 bases sitting between them. Here the CDR3 DNA reads TGTGCCAGCAGCTTGGAGCCGACAAAAACCACTGAAGCTTTCTTT. Translated, it gives CASSLEPTKTTEAFF. The variable domain in full, completed from reference TRBV5-6 and TRBJ1-1, reads DAGVTQSPTHLIKTRGQQVTLRCSPKSGHDTVSWYQQALGQGPQFIFQYYEEEERQRGNFPDRFSGHQFPNYSSELNVNALLLGDSALYLCASSLEPTKTTEAFFGQGTRLTVV.

Worth noting for this clonotype: This likely came from a read error, as a far larger clone is one base away. The chain's CDR3 is CASCYSGGTEAFF. In nucleotides, the CDR3 is TGTGCCAGCTGTTACTCAGGGGGGACTGAAGCTTTCTTT. The V call is TRBV6-5, the J call TRBJ1-1; 7 bases are a match to TRBD1. The germline V gene encodes CDR1 MNHEY and CDR2 SVGAGI. The CDR3 length is 13 residues.

To note about this clonotype: A much larger clone is a single base away; this may be a read error. V usage is TRBV7-9 and J usage is TRBJ2-1; D unresolved. With the DNA end fitting TRBJ2-7 better, the J assignment may be wrong. Looked up from germline, CDR1 is SEHNR and CDR2 is FQNEAQ (reference sequence). CDR3 length: 15 amino acids. CDR3 nucleotides: TGTGCCAGCAGCCCGACAACAAACTCCTACAATGAGCAGTACTTC. Encoded protein: CASSPTTNSYNEQYF.

This clonotype was counted only a few times. The chain employs TRBV20-1 and TRBJ2-3; 10 bases map to TRBD2. CDR3 length: 15 residues. V was pared by 5 bases and J by 2 bases, with 7 bases of the junction left unmatched. The germline gives CDR1 DFQATT, CDR2 SNEGSKA (reference sequence). The CDR3 nucleotides read TGCAGTGCTTACGGACTAGCGGTTTACACAGATACGCAGTATTTT. Amino acid sequence: CSAYGLAVYTDTQYF.

This chain uses TRBV7-9 with TRBJ1-1, with TRBD1 identical over 7 bases. Germline-derived CDR1 and CDR2 are SEHNR and FQNEAQ (reference sequence). Germline trimming cut 5 bases from V and 10 bases from J; bases unmatched to any gene: 13. This CDR3 comprises 14 residues. CDR3 nucleotides: TGTGCCAGCAGCCCAGGACAGGATGGGGTCTTAGCTTTCTTT. It encodes CASSPGQDGVLAFF.

There are a few counts of this clonotype. V gene TRBV4-2 combines with J gene TRBJ1-1, with unresolved D. The CDR3 is 17 amino acids. V was shortened by 0 bases and J by 2 bases, with 16 bases between the two germline ends. Germline CDR1 LGHNA, CDR2 YNFKEQ. This CDR3 reads CASSQEATIDLNTEAFF. The CDR3 DNA sequence: TGTGCCAGCAGCCAAGAAGCCACCATTGATTTAAACACTGAAGCTTTCTTT.

As for this clonotype: The CDR3 does not end in the conserved phenylalanine or tryptophan, so this is likely a read error. The J gene is TRBJ2-5, the V gene TRBV15; TRBD2 is a possible D gene (5 bases). This CDR3 has 17 amino acids. Trimming stripped 0 bases from V and 5 bases from J, with 19 bases between. Germline V gene sequence: CDR1 LNHNV, CDR2 YYDKDF (reference sequence). CDR3 residues: CATSRDKAPADLETQYL. DNA of the CDR3: TGTGCCACCAGCAGAGATAAGGCTCCAGCGGATTTGGAGACCCAGTACCTC.

This chain connects TRBV7-8 to TRBJ2-1; 7 bases are shared with TRBD1. Germline values: CDR1 SGHVS, CDR2 FQNEAQ. V gave up 2 bases and J gave up 3 bases; unmatched junction bases: 7. The CDR3 contains 16 residues. Written as DNA, the CDR3 is TGTGCCAGCAGCTTACTCGTACAGGGGAACTACAATGAGCAGTTCTTC. This translates into CASSLLVQGNYNEQFF.

This clonotype has at least ten counts. This chain joins TRBV14 and TRBJ2-2; D tentatively reads TRBD1 or TRBD2 (5 bases each). The CDR3 runs 15 residues. Germline values: CDR1 SGHDN, CDR2 FVKESK. The ends were cut back, 5 bases at V and 3 bases at J, with 13 bases in the middle. Here the CDR3 reads CASSFRDVYTGELFF. The CDR3 DNA is TGTGCCAGCAGCTTCCGGGACGTATACACCGGGGAGCTGTTTTTT.

This clonotype was seen repeatedly, ten times or more. The rearrangement joins TRBV30 to TRBJ2-7, with unresolved D. Trimming removed 1 base at V and 7 bases at J, with 8 bases between. The CDR3 extends over 11 amino acids. The germline V gene has CDR1 GTSNPN and CDR2 SVGIG (reference sequence). CDR3 in amino acids: CAWSDTLEQYF. CDR3 coding DNA: TGTGCCTGGAGTGATACGCTAGAGCAGTACTTC.

This clonotype was seen once. A much more abundant neighbour one base away suggests this may be a read error. The rearrangement uses TRBV28 and TRBJ1-6, with TRBD1 identical over 9 bases. The CDR3 is made up of 14 amino acids. Germline lookup yields CDR1 MDHEN and CDR2 SYDVKM. With 6 bases clipped from V and 8 bases from J, the junction kept 5 bases outside the gene matches. Here the CDR3 DNA reads TGTGCCAGCAGCTACCGGACAGGGGATTCACCCCTCCACTTT. Amino acid sequence: CASSYRTGDSPLHF.

This clonotype showed up just a few times. This chain links TRBV27 with TRBJ2-5; unclear D gene. The V and J ends lost 5 bases and 2 bases respectively, with 9 bases between them. Per the germline V gene, CDR1 is MNHEY and CDR2 is SMNVEV (reference sequence). This CDR3 is 13 amino acids long. CDR3 loop: CASSPLGQETQYF. CDR3 bases: TGTGCCAGCAGTCCGCTCGGGCAAGAGACCCAGTACTTC.

This clonotype showed up many times. The genes are TRBV20-1 and TRBJ2-3, with no clear D. V was trimmed by 0 bases and J by 6 bases, leaving 4 bases between them. The CDR3 extends over 11 amino acids. Per germline, CDR1 DFQATT and CDR2 SNEGSKA (reference sequence). The CDR3 region has the DNA TGCAGTGCTAGAGATAAGGATACGCAGTATTTT. The encoded protein is CSARDKDTQYF.

The V and J genes are TRBV2 and TRBJ1-5; TRBD1 aligns across 9 bases. With 8 bases clipped from V and 2 bases from J, the junction kept 13 bases outside the gene matches. This CDR3 is built from 17 residues. Germline V gene data show CDR1 as SNHLY and CDR2 as FYNNEI. CDR3 coding DNA: TGTGCCAGCGAAGCCCGGACAGGGGAAGTGGGCAATCAGCCCCAGCATTTT. Its translation is CASEARTGEVGNQPQHF. Complete variable domain (other parts from reference TRBV2 and TRBJ1-5): EPEVTQTPSHQVTQMGQEVILRCVPISNHLYFYWYRQILGQKVEFLVSFYNNEISEKSEIFDDQFSVERPDGSNFTLKIRSTKLEDSAMYFCASEARTGEVGNQPQHFGDGTRLSIL.

Ten or more counts support this clonotype. The chain uses TRBV4-1 and TRBJ1-1; D uncertain. Trimming stripped 6 bases from V and 7 bases from J, with 9 bases between. This CDR3 is built from 11 residues. The V gene's germline CDR1 is MGHRA and CDR2 YSYEKL. The CDR3 protein is CASSSASEAFF. DNA for the CDR3: TGCGCCAGCAGTTCAGCTAGTGAAGCTTTCTTT.

Concerning this clonotype itself: At one end the junction does not follow the germline gene, possibly because of a read error. CDR3 region: CASSYGSGPELFF. As DNA, the CDR3 is TGTGCCAGCAGTTACGGCTCAGGTCCCGAGCTGTTCTTC. V usage is TRBV6-2 or TRBV6-3 and J usage is TRBJ2-1; D gene unclear. The germline V gene has CDR1 MNHEY and CDR2 SVGEGT. The CDR3 extends over 13 amino acids.

The V and J genes are TRBV20-1 and TRBJ1-6; 9 bases align to TRBD1. The CDR3 has 16 residues. Per germline, CDR1 DFQATT and CDR2 SNEGSKA (reference sequence). After removal of 5 bases from V and 1 base from J, the junction contained 6 bases not matched to a gene. The CDR3 loop is CSAWTGVASYNSPLHF. In DNA form, the CDR3 reads TGCAGTGCTTGGACAGGGGTGGCGTCCTATAATTCACCCCTCCACTTT.